This T cell receptor (beta chain) originates from a study of PD-1 blockade in classical Hodgkin lymphoma. General study points: For complete responders, baseline diversity was comparable to that of newly diagnosed patients.

Data came from immunoSEQ multiplex PCR; TCRdb stores just in-frame clones and leaves some out. This sample has around 40,000 clones, with around 80% found just once. The time point denotes: cycle 4 day 1 (C4D1), after less than 7 weeks of nivolumab. All trial patients relapsed after autologous stem cell transplantation. As concerns this clone: The antigen remains unidentified.

This specimen was peripheral blood mononuclear cells (PBMCs), taken before the fourth cycle of nivolumab. This TCR was recovered from a human donor with classical Hodgkin lymphoma.

CDR3 coding DNA: TGCGCCAGCAGCCAGACCCACGATATCGGCGAGCAGTACTTC. This encodes CASSQTHDIGEQYF. V is TRBV4-3 and J is TRBJ2-7; the D is unclear. This CDR3 region has 14 residues. The germline V gene encodes CDR1 LGHNA and CDR2 YSLEER. V lost 3 bases to trimming and J lost 6 bases, with 15 bases between them.